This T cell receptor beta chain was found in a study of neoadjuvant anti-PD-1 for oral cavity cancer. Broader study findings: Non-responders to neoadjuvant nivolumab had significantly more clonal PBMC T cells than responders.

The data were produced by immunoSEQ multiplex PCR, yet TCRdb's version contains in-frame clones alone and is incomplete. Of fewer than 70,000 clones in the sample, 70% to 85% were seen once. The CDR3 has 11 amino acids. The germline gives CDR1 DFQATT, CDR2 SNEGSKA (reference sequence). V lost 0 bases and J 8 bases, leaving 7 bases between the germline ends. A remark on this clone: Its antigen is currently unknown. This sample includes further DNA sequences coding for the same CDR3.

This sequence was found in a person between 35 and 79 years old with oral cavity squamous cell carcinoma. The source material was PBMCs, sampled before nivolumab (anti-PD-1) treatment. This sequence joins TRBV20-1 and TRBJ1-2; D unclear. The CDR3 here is CSARDPGGYTF. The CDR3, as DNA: TGCAGTGCTAGAGATCCCGGCGGCTACACCTTC.